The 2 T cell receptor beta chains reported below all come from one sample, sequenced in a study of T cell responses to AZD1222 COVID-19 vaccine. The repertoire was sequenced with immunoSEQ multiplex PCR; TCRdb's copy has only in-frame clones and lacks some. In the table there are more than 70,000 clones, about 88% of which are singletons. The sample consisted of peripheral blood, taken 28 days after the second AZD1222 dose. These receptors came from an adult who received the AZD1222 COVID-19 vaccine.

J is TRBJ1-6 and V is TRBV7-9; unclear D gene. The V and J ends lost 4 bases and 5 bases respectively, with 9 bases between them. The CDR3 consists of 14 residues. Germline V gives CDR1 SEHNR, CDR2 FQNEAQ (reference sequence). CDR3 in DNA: TGTGCCAGCAGCTCCGAGGGTGATAATTCACCCCTCCACTTT. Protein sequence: CASSSEGDNSPLHF.

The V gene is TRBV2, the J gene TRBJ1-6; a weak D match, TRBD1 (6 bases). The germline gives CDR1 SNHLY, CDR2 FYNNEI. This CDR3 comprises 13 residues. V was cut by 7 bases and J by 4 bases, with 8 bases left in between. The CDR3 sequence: CASKGEYNSPLHF. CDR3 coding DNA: TGTGCCAGCAAGGGGGAATATAATTCACCCCTCCACTTT.